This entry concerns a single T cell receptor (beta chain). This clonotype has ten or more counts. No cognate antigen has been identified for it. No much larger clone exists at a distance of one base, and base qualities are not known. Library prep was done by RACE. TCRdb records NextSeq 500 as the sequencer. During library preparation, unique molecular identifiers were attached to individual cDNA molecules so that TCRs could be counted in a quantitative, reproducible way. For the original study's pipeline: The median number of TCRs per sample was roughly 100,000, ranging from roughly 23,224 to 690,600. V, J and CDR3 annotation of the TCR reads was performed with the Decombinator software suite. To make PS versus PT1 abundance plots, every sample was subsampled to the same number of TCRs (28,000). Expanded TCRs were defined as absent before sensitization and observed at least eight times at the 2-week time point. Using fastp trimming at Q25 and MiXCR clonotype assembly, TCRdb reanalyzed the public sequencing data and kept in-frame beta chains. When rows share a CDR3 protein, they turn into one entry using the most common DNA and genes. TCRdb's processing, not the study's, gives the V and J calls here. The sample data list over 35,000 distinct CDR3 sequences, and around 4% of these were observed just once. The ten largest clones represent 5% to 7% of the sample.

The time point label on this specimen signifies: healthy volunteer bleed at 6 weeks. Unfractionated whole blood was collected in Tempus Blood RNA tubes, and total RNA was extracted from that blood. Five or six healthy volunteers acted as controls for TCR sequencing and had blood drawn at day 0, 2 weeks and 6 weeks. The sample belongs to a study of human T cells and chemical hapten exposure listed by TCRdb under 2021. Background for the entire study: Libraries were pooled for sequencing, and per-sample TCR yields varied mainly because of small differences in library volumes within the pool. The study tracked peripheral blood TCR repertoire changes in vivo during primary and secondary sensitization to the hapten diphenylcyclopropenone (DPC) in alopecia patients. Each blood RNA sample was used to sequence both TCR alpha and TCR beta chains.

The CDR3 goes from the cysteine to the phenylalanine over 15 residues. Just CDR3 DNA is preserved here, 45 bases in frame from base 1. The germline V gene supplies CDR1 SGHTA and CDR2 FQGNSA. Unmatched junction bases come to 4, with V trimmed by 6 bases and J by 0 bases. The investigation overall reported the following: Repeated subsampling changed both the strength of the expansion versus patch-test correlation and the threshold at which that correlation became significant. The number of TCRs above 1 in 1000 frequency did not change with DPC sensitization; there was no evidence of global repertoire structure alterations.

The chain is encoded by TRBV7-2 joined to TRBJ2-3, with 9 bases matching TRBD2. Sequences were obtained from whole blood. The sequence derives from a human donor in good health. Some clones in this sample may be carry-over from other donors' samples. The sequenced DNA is TGTGCCAGCAGGGCTAGCGGGACTAGCACAGATACGCAGTATTTT. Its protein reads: CASRASGTSTDTQYF.